A single T cell receptor (beta chain) is shown here with its context. Source study methods: By means of reference gene primer amplification, nucleated cell counts were estimated. Repertoires were generated with immunoSEQ multiplex PCR, while TCRdb's copy carries only in-frame clones and drops some. D and trimming come from the DNA, and the V and J calls and clone size come from that table. The repertoire holds 150,000 to 200,000 clones, with about 88% as singletons. The sample is drawn from a study of blood T cell repertoires in COVID-19. Overall study context: T cells, B-cell-depleted T cells, or PBMCs provided the cDNA or gDNA that served as material.

This clonotype originated in a man aged 55-75 years with acute or convalescent COVID-19. Material: peripheral blood.

The CDR3 nucleotides read TGCGCCAGCAGCCAAGATGGTACGGGTTTCTATGGCTACACCTTC. Translated, it gives CASSQDGTGFYGYTF. This chain joins TRBV4-1 and TRBJ1-2; D not resolved. CDR1 is MGHRA, CDR2 YSYEKL, per germline. The CDR3 is 15 residues long. Trimming stripped 0 bases from V and 4 bases from J, with 12 bases between.